One sample yielded the 17 T cell receptor beta chains listed below, sequenced in a study of cytomegalovirus exposure and HLA in healthy donors. Amplification used 60 Vbeta primers and 13 Jbeta primers. Data came from immunoSEQ multiplex PCR; TCRdb stores just in-frame clones and leaves some out. The sample includes around 120,000 clones, over 65% of them seen just once. Material: PBMCs. Receptors were obtained from a man younger than 35 in good health and CMV-seronegative.

In this sample, this clone turned up once. V is TRBV7-8 and J is TRBJ1-5; tentatively, D is TRBD1 (6 bases). The CDR3 runs to 16 residues. CDR1 is SGHVS, CDR2 FQNEAQ, per germline. Trimming took off 5 bases at V and 0 bases at J, with 14 bases between the two ends. For the CDR3, the DNA is TGTGCCAGCAGCCCTGGGACAACCGCTAGCAATCAGCCCCAGCATTTT. Translation gives CASSPGTTASNQPQHF.

This clone has a single count. The chain recombines TRBV11-2 with TRBJ2-5; D is ambiguous. Germline CDR1 SGHAT, CDR2 FQNNGV. The ends were cut back, 1 base at V and 1 base at J, with 10 bases in the middle. The CDR3 sequence is 15 residues long. Here the CDR3 reads CASSLARSPQETQYF. Written as DNA, the CDR3 is TGTGCCAGCAGCTTAGCCAGGTCTCCCCAAGAGACCCAGTACTTC.

The gene calls are TRBV19 and TRBJ1-5; no definite D call. This CDR3 is built from 15 residues. Trimming cost V 7 bases and J 5 bases, with 18 bases left between them. Germline assignment: CDR1 LNHDA and CDR2 SQIVND (reference sequence). The CDR3 protein is CASKAERSSHQPQHF. CDR3 coding DNA: TGTGCCAGTAAAGCGGAGCGCTCAAGCCATCAGCCCCAGCATTTT.

The rearrangement joins TRBV5-1 to TRBJ1-2; D remains unclear. Germline loops: CDR1 SGHRS, CDR2 YFSETQ. The CDR3 extends over 14 amino acids. V was trimmed by 4 bases and J by 4 bases, leaving 14 bases between them. The CDR3 bases are TGCGCCAGCAGCACGTCGGGGAGTTTCTATGGCTACACCTTC. Translation gives CASSTSGSFYGYTF. The whole variable domain, filled in from reference TRBV5-1 and TRBJ1-2, reads KAGVTQTPRYLIKTRGQQVTLSCSPISGHRSVSWYQQTPGQGLQFLFEYFSETQRNKGNFPGRFSGRQFSNSRSEMNVSTLELGDSALYLCASSTSGSFYGYTFGSGTRLTVV.

The rearrangement uses TRBV4-2 and TRBJ2-2; 13 bases agree with TRBD2. V lost 5 bases and J lost 5; bases outside the gene matches: 5. The CDR3 sequence is 16 residues long. Germline loops: CDR1 LGHNA, CDR2 YNFKEQ. CDR3 in amino acids: CASSKTSGGSTGELFF. CDR3 nucleotides: TGTGCCAGCAGCAAGACTAGCGGGGGGTCGACCGGGGAGCTGTTTTTT.

This clone was detected a few times. This rearrangement joins TRBV9 to TRBJ2-6, with 10 bases aligning to TRBD1. This CDR3 contains 18 residues. J was trimmed by 0 bases and V by 3 bases; bases with no gene match: 6. Germline V gives CDR1 SGDLS, CDR2 YYNGEE. CDR3 residues: CASSERDRGYSGANVLTF. In DNA, the CDR3 is TGTGCCAGCAGCGAGAGGGACAGGGGATACTCTGGGGCCAACGTCCTGACTTTC.

In nucleotides, the CDR3 is TGTGCCAGCAGCTTGAGCGTCTGGATTCAAGAGACCCAGTACTTC. Translating gives CASSLSVWIQETQYF. The chain has TRBV5-6 and TRBJ2-5; D not certain. This CDR3 spans 15 amino acids. Germline loops: CDR1 SGHDT, CDR2 YYEEEE. Trimming pared 1 base from V and 2 bases from J, leaving 12 bases between.

This chain connects TRBV20-1 to TRBJ1-2; no clear D. The CDR3 sequence is 11 residues long. The germline V and J ends were trimmed by 6 bases and 7 bases, with 12 bases remaining between them. The germline V gene encodes CDR1 DFQATT and CDR2 SNEGSKA (reference sequence). CDR3 DNA: TGCAGTGCCCGGGAGGTTAGTGGCTACACCTTC. Translation gives CSAREVSGYTF.

The chain joins TRBV9 to TRBJ1-1, with 11 bases fitting TRBD1. In germline, CDR1 is SGDLS, CDR2 YYNGEE. The length of the CDR3 is 17 residues. The ends lost 0 bases at V and 5 bases at J; junction bases unmatched: 9. The CDR3 nucleotides are TGTGCCAGCAGCGTAGGGACAGGGGGCGGCTTGGGAACTGAAGCTTTCTTT. This gives the protein CASSVGTGGGLGTEAFF.

The rearrangement uses TRBV9 and TRBJ2-1; 7 nucleotides agree with TRBD2. Germline assignment: CDR1 SGDLS and CDR2 YYNGEE. The length of the CDR3 is 15 residues. V shed 2 bases and J 4 bases; nucleotides not matched to a gene: 6. The CDR3: CASSVMGLPYNEQFF. CDR3 sequence (DNA): TGTGCCAGCAGCGTTATGGGACTACCATACAATGAGCAGTTCTTC.

This chain links TRBV5-6 with TRBJ1-2, with unresolved D. The CDR3 extends over 12 amino acids. V lost 0 bases and J lost 3, with 3 bases in between. Germline CDR1 reads SGHDT; CDR2 reads YYEEEE. The CDR3 region is CASSLADYGYTF. In DNA form, the CDR3 reads TGTGCCAGCAGCTTGGCAGACTATGGCTACACCTTC.

This chain uses TRBV23-1 with TRBJ1-1; D gene unclear. TRBV23-1 is identified as an open reading frame with a role that is uncertain. There are 12 residues in the CDR3. V dropped 7 bases and J dropped 1 base, with 7 bases sitting between them. The CDR3 loop reads CASIIRNTEAFF. Here the CDR3 DNA reads TGCGCCAGCATTATTAGGAACACTGAAGCTTTCTTT.

Worth noting for this clone: The DNA is left out, because the CDR3 cannot be placed on it with certainty; the CDR3 is given as TCRdb lists it. The CDR3 sequence is CASRLRVARGNTGELFF. This chain joins TRBV12-2 and TRBJ2-2; no check of the table's D call, TRBD1, against the DNA was made. TRBV12-2 counts as a pseudogene. The CDR3 sequence runs 17 residues, both termini included.

This chain connects TRBV7-6 to TRBJ2-5; unclear D gene. Germline CDR1 reads SGHVS; CDR2 reads FNYEAQ. V lost 3 bases and J lost 3, with 5 bases in between. The CDR3 contains 12 residues. The CDR3 protein is CASSFSEETQYF. CDR3 in DNA: TGTGCCAGCAGCTTCTCCGAAGAGACCCAGTACTTC.

V is TRBV20-1 and J is TRBJ2-7; D is undetermined. This CDR3 comprises 11 residues. V was trimmed by 6 bases and J by 6 bases, leaving 12 bases between them. CDR1 DFQATT and CDR2 SNEGSKA come from the germline V gene (reference sequence). The DNA for the CDR3 is TGCAGTGCGGGTACTACGGCCGAGCAGTACTTC. It yields the protein CSAGTTAEQYF.

V and J are TRBV7-3 and TRBJ1-5; unclear D gene. The V end was cut by 5 bases, the J end by 7 bases, with 15 bases between. Germline V gene lookup returns CDR1 SGHTA and CDR2 FQGTGA. This CDR3 region has 14 residues. The CDR3: CASSKSTPSQPQHF. The CDR3 coding sequence is TGTGCCAGCAGCAAGTCTACGCCAAGCCAGCCCCAGCATTTT.

J is TRBJ1-4 and V is TRBV11-1; 7 bases fit TRBD1. The junction had 9 bases not matched to a gene; V was cut back by 3 bases and J by 8 bases. Germline V gene sequence: CDR1 SGHAT, CDR2 FQDESV (reference sequence). The CDR3 length is 15 residues. The CDR3 region has the DNA TGTGCCAGCAGCTTTTCGGACAGGATGGAAGAAAAACTGTTTTTT. Its translation is CASSFSDRMEEKLFF.